The T cell receptor (beta chain) described here comes from a study of blood T cell repertoires in COVID-19. Using immunoSEQ multiplex PCR, the repertoire was profiled, and TCRdb retains in-frame clones only, with some absent. Seen here are approximately 500,000 clones, approximately 91% observed once, and the top ten hold less than 9.5%. The CDR3 is 15 amino acids. The germline V gene has CDR1 ENHRY and CDR2 SYGVKD. Germline trimming cut 0 bases from V and 2 bases from J; bases unmatched to any gene: 2. The clonotype was recovered from a woman aged 50 to 60 with COVID-19, enrolled during active disease. The chain joins TRBV10-3 to TRBJ2-3, with 7 bases lining up with TRBD1. The sample taken for sequencing was peripheral blood. The CDR3 spells CAISESEGATDTQYF. In DNA, the CDR3 is TGTGCCATCAGTGAGTCAGAGGGGGCCACAGATACGCAGTATTTT.